Listed below are T cell receptor beta chains from one sample, sequenced in a study of graft-versus-host responses after intestinal transplantation. Produced via immunoSEQ multiplex PCR; TCRdb's table is partial and in-frame only. The sample holds about 50,000 clones, about nine tenths seen once. What these receptors recognize is not known. The starting material was unstimulated CD4+ T cells sorted from spleen or lymph node cells, obtained before transplant. All receptors derive from a human donor who was the organ donor for an intestinal transplant. Each CDR3 is given with its conserved first and last residue. Fields, in order: clone size, V gene, J gene, D gene, CDR3 DNA, CDR3 protein. The D gene is left open where the match is weak. Size values are once, few and many counts, or a class for expanded clones, and some rows have none.

size: .; V: TRBV9; J: TRBJ2-1; D: .; DNA: TGTGCCAGCAGCGTAGAGCCGGAGTACAATGAGCAGTTCTTC; CDR3: CASSVEPEYNEQFF
size: .; V: TRBV18; J: TRBJ2-6; D: .; DNA: TGTGCCAGCTCACCACAGGGACCGAACTCTGGGGCCAACGTCCTGACTTTC; CDR3: CASSPQGPNSGANVLTF
size: .; V: TRBV6-5; J: TRBJ2-1; D: .; DNA: TGTGCCAGCAATAGGGACTCATCCTACAATGAGCAGTTCTTC; CDR3: CASNRDSSYNEQFF
size: .; V: TRBV28; J: TRBJ2-1; D: .; DNA: TGTGCCAGCACCTGGGGGTCAGGGGCCTACAATGAGCAGTTCTTC; CDR3: CASTWGSGAYNEQFF
size: .; V: TRBV27; J: TRBJ2-7; D: TRBD2; DNA: TGTGCCAGCAGCCCTCTCCTAGCGGGAGGCATCTACGAGCAGTACTTC; CDR3: CASSPLLAGGIYEQYF
size: .; V: TRBV9; J: TRBJ2-5; D: .; DNA: TGTGCCAGCAGCGTAGCTTGGGCTCATCGGGAGACCCAGTACTTC; CDR3: CASSVAWAHRETQYF
size: .; V: TRBV28; J: TRBJ1-4; D: .; DNA: TGTGCCAGCAGGCAGATAGGGACTGAAAAGCTGTTTTTT; CDR3: CASRQIGTEKLFF
size: .; V: TRBV6-1; J: TRBJ1-1; D: .; DNA: TGTGCCAGCAGTGATCAGGGTACCCACACTGAAGCTTTCTTT; CDR3: CASSDQGTHTEAFF
size: .; V: TRBV7-3; J: TRBJ2-1; D: TRBD1; DNA: TGTGCCAGCAGCAAAACCGGGACAGGGGCGAATGAGCAGTTCTTC; CDR3: CASSKTGTGANEQFF
size: .; V: TRBV2; J: TRBJ2-5; D: TRBD1; DNA: TGTGCCAGCAGTTGGCGACAGGGGTACCAAGAGACCCAGTACTTC; CDR3: CASSWRQGYQETQYF
size: .; V: TRBV6-6; J: TRBJ2-7; D: TRBD1; DNA: TGTGCCAGCAGTTCTAGGACAGGGGGCGAGCAGTACTTC; CDR3: CASSSRTGGEQYF
size: .; V: TRBV7-8; J: TRBJ2-2; D: TRBD2; DNA: TGTGCCAGCAGCTCGAGCGGGATCATATCCGGGGAGCTGTTTTTT; CDR3: CASSSSGIISGELFF
size: .; V: TRBV7-2; J: TRBJ2-3; D: .; DNA: TGTGCCAGCAGCTTAGCGGGGGAAGGGCTTCCGCAGTATTTT; CDR3: CASSLAGEGLPQYF
size: .; V: TRBV5-1; J: TRBJ2-7; D: .; DNA: TGCGCCAGCAGCGCGGGACTAGCGGACAGGGGGATCGAGCAGTACTTC; CDR3: CASSAGLADRGIEQYF
size: .; V: TRBV7-2; J: TRBJ2-7; D: .; DNA: TGTGCCAGCAGCCGACAGGAGATGGGGGAGCAGTACTTC; CDR3: CASSRQEMGEQYF
size: .; V: TRBV28; J: TRBJ2-1; D: TRBD1; DNA: TGTGCCAGCAGAAGGGGACAGGGAGGAAATGAGCAGTTCTTC; CDR3: CASRRGQGGNEQFF
size: .; V: TRBV6-1; J: TRBJ1-5; D: .; DNA: TGTGCCAGCAGAGGGGGAACGGTCATTAATCAGCCCCAGCATTTT; CDR3: CASRGGTVINQPQHF
size: few; V: TRBV2; J: TRBJ1-4; D: .; DNA: TGTGCCAGCATCCGGACAGCCGATAATGAAAAACTGTTTTTT; CDR3: CASIRTADNEKLFF
size: .; V: TRBV11-3; J: TRBJ2-5; D: .; DNA: TGTGCCAGCAGCGGGGGGGGCGTCCAAGAGACCCAGTACTTC; CDR3: CASSGGGVQETQYF
size: .; V: TRBV4-1; J: TRBJ2-2; D: TRBD2; DNA: TGCGCCAGCAGCCAAGATGATCGGGGGGGCTGGACCGGGGAGCTGTTTTTT; CDR3: CASSQDDRGGWTGELFF
size: .; V: TRBV4-2; J: TRBJ1-5; D: .; DNA: TGTGCCAGCAGCCAAGGCACGGGGGGCTGGAATCAGCCCCAGCATTTT; CDR3: CASSQGTGGWNQPQHF
size: .; V: TRBV9; J: TRBJ2-1; D: .; DNA: TGTGCCAGCAGCGCCGAAGCGGTGCCCTACAATGAGCAGTTCTTC; CDR3: CASSAEAVPYNEQFF